Sequencing of this T cell receptor (beta chain) was carried out in a study of CD8+ T cells in alopecia areata listed by TCRdb under 2018. The study in broad terms: The treated patients, all with moderate-to-severe alopecia areata, were enrolled in an open-label pilot trial of oral tofacitinib given at 5 to 10 mg twice daily. Tofacitinib-treated patients had biopsies at baseline and at 4 and 24 weeks of treatment, with a later scalp biopsy in several patients. Clonality in the scalp was compared among normal scalp (n=4), patchy alopecia areata scalp (n=8), and alopecia totalis/universalis scalp (n=8). In humans, TCRbeta sequencing was performed on scalp tissue and on sorted CD4+ and CD8+ peripheral blood T cells from healthy controls and from patients with patchy or totalis/universalis alopecia areata. TCRbeta CDR3 regions were amplified by immunoSEQ multiplex PCR with 35 Vbeta forward and 13 Jbeta reverse primers. To study T cell clonal expansion in alopecia areata, the researchers applied high-throughput TCRbeta sequencing to both the C3H/HeJ mouse model and human patients. Patients stayed on tofacitinib for 6 to 18 months and then had 6 months of follow-up off drug so that delayed response and recurrence could be assessed. The SALT score, which quantifies the percentage of affected scalp surface area, was used to measure disease severity in treated patients. RNA came from the PAXgene miRNA kit for fixed scalp, the miRNeasy kit for PBMCs, and the RNeasy kit for mouse skin.

The table lists this clone with a count of one. This clone's antigen is unknown. No base quality information exists; no much larger clone differs at one position. V was cut back by 2 bases and J by 0 bases, leaving a gap of 15 bases between them. Including cysteine and phenylalanine, the CDR3 has 16 amino acids. Of the read, only the CDR3 DNA is kept; its 48 bases are in frame from base 1. Reading the germline V gene gives CDR1 SGHDT and CDR2 YYEEEE. Read against the paper, the sample's time point label means: less than five weeks on oral tofacitinib. The treatment or condition label, as the study defines it: oral pan-JAK inhibitor, 5-10 mg twice daily. Lesional scalp punch biopsies and peripheral blood were obtained from alopecia areata patients. PBMCs were isolated by density centrifugation and stained for CD3, CD4 and CD8, after which CD4+ and CD8+ T cells were sorted on a FACSAria. Receptors were amplified or captured by the immunoSEQ multiplex PCR assay. RNA was extracted from all samples and reverse transcribed into cDNA as template for TCR sequencing. SuperScript III was used for first-strand cDNA synthesis, primed with a 2:1 mix of oligo-dT and random hexamers. A synthetic immune receptor repertoire was used to assess amplification bias, and residual bias was removed computationally. Under the source paper's analysis protocol: After raw reads were preprocessed to remove errors, the CDR3 was defined following IMGT conventions as running from the conserved cysteine to phenylalanine. Clonality was computed as 1 minus the Shannon entropy, with the entropy normalized by log2 of the number of productive unique TCRs. Scalp TCRbeta sequences were cross-referenced with sorted blood CD4 and CD8 repertoires so that the CD4 or CD8 identity of scalp clones could be inferred. The source is immuneACCESS, and TCRdb retained only in-frame sequences with V and J called. Part of the clones is not carried over; for the studies checked, unresolved V genes explain less than half of this, and the remainder is unexplained. The V and J calls and the clone size are those of that table, but D and trimming were determined from the DNA. The sample table records fewer than 150,000 clones; 80% to 90% of these occur just once. Together, the top ten hold approximately 25% of the sample.

The paper's findings and limits, for the study overall: Resident alphabeta T cells in normal human skin are also sequenced, complicating scalp TCR repertoire analysis, unlike mouse skin dominated by gammadelta T cells. Many expanded lesional clones persisted in scalp and blood during tofacitinib treatment, which may partly explain relapse after stopping treatment. Because the treated cohort was small and had only one nonresponder, larger studies are needed to examine links between baseline CD8+ expansion and response. Tofacitinib significantly lowered scalp clonality and the number of expanded CD8+ clones among the top 100 scalp clones. Compared with normal scalp, lesional scalp had higher clonality and more expanded CD8+ clones, particularly in alopecia totalis/universalis, a pattern that suggests antigenic drive. Shared TCR sequences between patients were less evident than in mice, which may be partly attributable to HLA diversity in the patient population.

The source material was CD8+ T cells sorted from blood, sampled at week 4, from a patient treated with tofacitinib. The TCR sequence derives from a human donor with alopecia areata. The V and J segments used are TRBV5-6 and TRBJ2-7; the D region possibly corresponds to TRBD1 (6 bases align). The DNA sequence is TGTGCCAGCAGCTTTGGGCAGGGGCTTAGCTCCTACGAGCAGTACTTC. This encodes CASSFGQGLSSYEQYF.